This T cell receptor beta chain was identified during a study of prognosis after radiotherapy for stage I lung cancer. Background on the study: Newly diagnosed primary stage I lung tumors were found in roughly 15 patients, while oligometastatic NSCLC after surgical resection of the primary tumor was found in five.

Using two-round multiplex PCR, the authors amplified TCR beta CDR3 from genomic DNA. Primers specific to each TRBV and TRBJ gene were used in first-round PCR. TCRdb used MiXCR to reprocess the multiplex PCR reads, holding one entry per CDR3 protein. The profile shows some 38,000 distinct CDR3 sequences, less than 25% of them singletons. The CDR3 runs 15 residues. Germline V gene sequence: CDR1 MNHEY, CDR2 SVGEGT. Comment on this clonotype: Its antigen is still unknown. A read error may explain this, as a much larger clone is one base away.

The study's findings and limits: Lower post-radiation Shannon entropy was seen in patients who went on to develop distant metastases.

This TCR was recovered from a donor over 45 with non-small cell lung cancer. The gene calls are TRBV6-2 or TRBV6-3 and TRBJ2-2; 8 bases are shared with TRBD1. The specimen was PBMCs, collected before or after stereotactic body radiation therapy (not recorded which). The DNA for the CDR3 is TGTGTCAGCAGTCAAACAGGGGGAGGAACCGGGGAGCTGTTTTTT. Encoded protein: CVSSQTGGGTGELFF.